The rows below give T cell receptor beta chains drawn from one sample of a study of blood T cell repertoires in COVID-19. Clones were sequenced by immunoSEQ multiplex PCR, and TCRdb holds only the in-frame ones, with some missing. The sample lists 150,000 to 200,000 clones, approximately 91% occurring once. Material: peripheral blood. The origin of the receptors is a man aged 35 to 55 with acute or convalescent COVID-19. Each CDR3 is given with its conserved first and last residue. A D gene is named only where the DNA matches it firmly. Clone size, where shown, is once, few, many, or a class for clones that have expanded.

cdr3_nt: TGTGCCAGCAGCGACAGGGGGCAGGGTGAAGCTTTCTTT; cdr3_aa: CASSDRGQGEAFF; j_call: TRBJ1-1; d_call: TRBD1; v_call: TRBV27; clone_size: .
cdr3_nt: TGTGCCAGCAGCAAAAGGGGGACAGGGGGCCTCACAGATACGCAGTATTTT; cdr3_aa: CASSKRGTGGLTDTQYF; j_call: TRBJ2-3; d_call: .; v_call: TRBV21-1; clone_size: .
cdr3_nt: TGTGCCAGCAGCACGACAGGCGCGGCTAATGAAAAACTGTTTTTT; cdr3_aa: CASSTTGAANEKLFF; j_call: TRBJ1-4; d_call: .; v_call: TRBV5-8; clone_size: .
cdr3_nt: TGTGCCAGTAGTACCGGACTAGCGGACTCGATGTATACGCAGTATTTT; cdr3_aa: CASSTGLADSMYTQYF; j_call: TRBJ2-3; d_call: TRBD2; v_call: TRBV19; clone_size: .
cdr3_nt: TGTGCCACCAGTGAAACAGGAACCTATGGCTACACCTTC; cdr3_aa: CATSETGTYGYTF; j_call: TRBJ1-2; d_call: .; v_call: TRBV24-1; clone_size: .
cdr3_nt: TGTGCCAGCAGTGAGGGGGGGCTCGGGGCCCAGTACTTC; cdr3_aa: CASSEGGLGAQYF; j_call: TRBJ2-5; d_call: .; v_call: TRBV12-3/TRBV12-4; clone_size: .
cdr3_nt: TGCGCCAGCAGCCAAGTCGGGAAGACCCAGTACTTC; cdr3_aa: CASSQVGKTQYF; j_call: TRBJ2-5; d_call: .; v_call: TRBV4-1; clone_size: .
cdr3_nt: TGTGCCAGCTCCCGGAACCTCGCAACAGAAGAGACCCAGTACTTC; cdr3_aa: CASSRNLATEETQYF; j_call: TRBJ2-5; d_call: .; v_call: TRBV18; clone_size: once
cdr3_nt: TGTGCCAGCAGGAAAGACAGGGCGAACACTGAAGCTTTCTTT; cdr3_aa: CASRKDRANTEAFF; j_call: TRBJ1-1; d_call: TRBD1; v_call: TRBV2; clone_size: medium-sized
cdr3_nt: TGCGCCATACAGGACGGTGGGGGCTACACCTTC; cdr3_aa: CAIQDGGGYTF; j_call: TRBJ1-2; d_call: .; v_call: TRBV10-2; clone_size: few
cdr3_nt: TGTGCCTGGAGTGCCTCCGGGGGAGCGGGAGGTCAGCCCCAGCATTTT; cdr3_aa: CAWSASGGAGGQPQHF; j_call: TRBJ1-5; d_call: .; v_call: TRBV30; clone_size: .
cdr3_nt: TGTGCCAGCAGTTTGAGCTTTTACAATGAGCAGTTCTTC; cdr3_aa: CASSLSFYNEQFF; j_call: TRBJ2-1; d_call: .; v_call: TRBV27; clone_size: .
cdr3_nt: TGTGCCAGCAGTGAACAGGGCCAGCCCCAGCATTTT; cdr3_aa: CASSEQGQPQHF; j_call: TRBJ1-5; d_call: .; v_call: TRBV2; clone_size: .
cdr3_nt: TGTGCCAGCAGCCAAGATCTCGGGGGTCGGACTGAAGCTTTCTTT; cdr3_aa: CASSQDLGGRTEAFF; j_call: TRBJ1-1; d_call: .; v_call: TRBV4-2; clone_size: .
cdr3_nt: TGCGCCAGCAGCTTGGAAACAGGGGTAAACTATGGCTACACCTTC; cdr3_aa: CASSLETGVNYGYTF; j_call: TRBJ1-2; d_call: TRBD1; v_call: TRBV5-1; clone_size: few
cdr3_nt: TGTGCCAGCAGTCCCCACAGGGCCGGGGAGCTGTTTTTT; cdr3_aa: CASSPHRAGELFF; j_call: TRBJ2-2; d_call: .; v_call: TRBV12-3/TRBV12-4; clone_size: .
cdr3_nt: TGTGCCAGTAGTGACAGGACAGGGGCTGGCACCGGGGAGCTGTTTTTT; cdr3_aa: CASSDRTGAGTGELFF; j_call: TRBJ2-2; d_call: TRBD1; v_call: TRBV19; clone_size: .
cdr3_nt: TGTGCCAGCACCCTAGTTTACACAGGCCCCCAAGAGACCCAGTACTTC; cdr3_aa: CASTLVYTGPQETQYF; j_call: TRBJ2-5; d_call: .; v_call: TRBV28; clone_size: .
cdr3_nt: TGTGCCAGCAGCCAAGGCAGGGGAAAAAACACCGGGGAGCTGTTTTTT; cdr3_aa: CASSQGRGKNTGELFF; j_call: TRBJ2-2; d_call: .; v_call: TRBV3-1/TRBV3-2; clone_size: .
cdr3_nt: TGCGCCAGCAGCCCCGACCGGGGTTTGGGAAACACCATATATTTT; cdr3_aa: CASSPDRGLGNTIYF; j_call: TRBJ1-3; d_call: .; v_call: TRBV5-1; clone_size: .
cdr3_nt: TGTGCCAGCAGCTTGGTAGGGGCTGGCACAGATACGCAGTATTTT; cdr3_aa: CASSLVGAGTDTQYF; j_call: TRBJ2-3; d_call: .; v_call: TRBV11-3; clone_size: .
cdr3_nt: TGTGCCAGCAGCCCCCGGACTAGGCCTAGCACAGATACGCAGTATTTT; cdr3_aa: CASSPRTRPSTDTQYF; j_call: TRBJ2-3; d_call: TRBD2; v_call: TRBV4-2; clone_size: .
cdr3_nt: TGTGCCAGCAGCGCCGATTTGGACAGGGGTTACAATGAGCAGTTCTTC; cdr3_aa: CASSADLDRGYNEQFF; j_call: TRBJ2-1; d_call: TRBD1; v_call: TRBV9; clone_size: .
cdr3_nt: TGTGCCAGTAGTAATGGCGGGGCGCCCTACGAGCAGTACTTC; cdr3_aa: CASSNGGAPYEQYF; j_call: TRBJ2-7; d_call: .; v_call: TRBV19; clone_size: .
cdr3_nt: TGTGCCGGCTTGGATCTGGGACAGGCACCCTACGAGCAGTACTTC; cdr3_aa: CAGLDLGQAPYEQYF; j_call: TRBJ2-7; d_call: TRBD1; v_call: TRBV2; clone_size: once
cdr3_nt: TGTGCCAGCAGTTCCCTCCAGGGACAGGATTATGGCTACACCTTC; cdr3_aa: CASSSLQGQDYGYTF; j_call: TRBJ1-2; d_call: TRBD1; v_call: TRBV28; clone_size: few
cdr3_nt: TGCAGCGTTGGTTGGCGGGGGGACTCCTACGAGCAGTACTTC; cdr3_aa: CSVGWRGDSYEQYF; j_call: TRBJ2-7; d_call: TRBD2; v_call: TRBV29-1; clone_size: .
cdr3_nt: TGTGCCAGCAGCCAAGTCAAGTCTATCAGGGGCACTGAAGCTTTCTTT; cdr3_aa: CASSQVKSIRGTEAFF; j_call: TRBJ1-1; d_call: .; v_call: TRBV3-1/TRBV3-2; clone_size: .
cdr3_nt: TGTGCCAGCTCACCACCTGCCAGGGGCCTCCACTTT; cdr3_aa: CASSPPARGLHF; j_call: TRBJ1-6; d_call: .; v_call: TRBV18; clone_size: .
cdr3_nt: TGTGCCAGTAGTAAAGGGACAGCTACGAGCTCTGGAAACACCATATATTTT; cdr3_aa: CASSKGTATSSGNTIYF; j_call: TRBJ1-3; d_call: TRBD1; v_call: TRBV19; clone_size: .
cdr3_nt: TGCGCCAGCAGCCTGGACAGCCTTGGGTTCGGTTCACCCCTCCACTTT; cdr3_aa: CASSLDSLGFGSPLHF; j_call: TRBJ1-6; d_call: .; v_call: TRBV10-2; clone_size: .
cdr3_nt: TGTGCCAGCAGCAGAGGGACAGGGGGCTCCTACGAGCAGTACTTC; cdr3_aa: CASSRGTGGSYEQYF; j_call: TRBJ2-7; d_call: TRBD1; v_call: TRBV7-9; clone_size: .
cdr3_nt: TGTGCCAGCAGTTGGAGGACAGGGGAAGGCGAAAAACTGTTTTTT; cdr3_aa: CASSWRTGEGEKLFF; j_call: TRBJ1-4; d_call: TRBD1; v_call: TRBV6-2/TRBV6-3; clone_size: .
cdr3_nt: TGTGCCAGCAGCTTCACTCCGGGACAGGGATTAACTGAAGCTTTCTTT; cdr3_aa: CASSFTPGQGLTEAFF; j_call: TRBJ1-1; d_call: TRBD1; v_call: TRBV7-9; clone_size: .
cdr3_nt: TGCGCCAGCAGCTTAGCCGTGGACAGTTACTATGGCTACACCTTC; cdr3_aa: CASSLAVDSYYGYTF; j_call: TRBJ1-2; d_call: .; v_call: TRBV5-1; clone_size: .
cdr3_nt: TGTGCCAGCAGCTTAGCGCTGGCTAGCTTGAACACCGGGGAGCTGTTTTTT; cdr3_aa: CASSLALASLNTGELFF; j_call: TRBJ2-2; d_call: .; v_call: TRBV7-2; clone_size: .
cdr3_nt: TGTGCCAGCAGCAAGAGGGATGGACAGGTTGGCGAGACCCAGTACTTC; cdr3_aa: CASSKRDGQVGETQYF; j_call: TRBJ2-5; d_call: TRBD1; v_call: TRBV7-8; clone_size: .
cdr3_nt: TGCAGCTCCAGCGAGAACACTGAAGCTTTCTTT; cdr3_aa: CSSSENTEAFF; j_call: TRBJ1-1; d_call: .; v_call: TRBV29-1; clone_size: .
cdr3_nt: TGTGCCAGCAGCCAAGCAGGGTTTGGCACTGAAGCTTTCTTT; cdr3_aa: CASSQAGFGTEAFF; j_call: TRBJ1-1; d_call: .; v_call: TRBV3-1/TRBV3-2; clone_size: few
cdr3_nt: TGTGCCAGCAGCCAATGGGGACAGGGGGCGAGAGAGCAGTTCTTC; cdr3_aa: CASSQWGQGAREQFF; j_call: TRBJ2-1; d_call: TRBD1; v_call: TRBV3-1/TRBV3-2; clone_size: .
cdr3_nt: TGTGCCAGCAGCTTAGCGCTGGAGGGGGGGCAAGGAGAGACCCAGTACTTC; cdr3_aa: CASSLALEGGQGETQYF; j_call: TRBJ2-5; d_call: .; v_call: TRBV7-6; clone_size: .
cdr3_nt: TGTGCCAGCAGCGCTACTCACGAACAGGGAAACACCATATATTTT; cdr3_aa: CASSATHEQGNTIYF; j_call: TRBJ1-3; d_call: .; v_call: TRBV27; clone_size: .
cdr3_nt: TGTGCCAGCGCAGAACAGGCTTTCTATGGCTACACCTTC; cdr3_aa: CASAEQAFYGYTF; j_call: TRBJ1-2; d_call: .; v_call: TRBV6-5; clone_size: .
cdr3_nt: TGTGCCAGCTCACTAGCCAGCTCTGGAAACACCATATATTTT; cdr3_aa: CASSLASSGNTIYF; j_call: TRBJ1-3; d_call: .; v_call: TRBV18; clone_size: .
cdr3_nt: TGTGCCAGCAGCTTTAGCTATACGCAGTATTTT; cdr3_aa: CASSFSYTQYF; j_call: TRBJ2-3; d_call: .; v_call: TRBV5-6; clone_size: .
cdr3_nt: TGTGCCAGTAGTACCCGGGACAGGGACTTTCAGCCCCAGCATTTT; cdr3_aa: CASSTRDRDFQPQHF; j_call: TRBJ1-5; d_call: TRBD1; v_call: TRBV19; clone_size: .
cdr3_nt: TGTGCCAGCAGTTTCCCTACTCCGGGACAGGGGTCTTATGGCTACACCTTC; cdr3_aa: CASSFPTPGQGSYGYTF; j_call: TRBJ1-2; d_call: TRBD1; v_call: TRBV28; clone_size: .
cdr3_nt: TGTGCCAGCAGCGTAGGGGGGCCTAGCACAGATACGCAGTATTTT; cdr3_aa: CASSVGGPSTDTQYF; j_call: TRBJ2-3; d_call: .; v_call: TRBV9; clone_size: .
cdr3_nt: TGCGCCAGCAGCCAAAAGAGACAGGGGGAGTACGAGCAGTACTTC; cdr3_aa: CASSQKRQGEYEQYF; j_call: TRBJ2-7; d_call: TRBD1; v_call: TRBV4-3; clone_size: once
cdr3_nt: TGCGCCAGCAGCTGGACAGGGGGAACTGGGGCCAACGTCCTGACTTTC; cdr3_aa: CASSWTGGTGANVLTF; j_call: TRBJ2-6; d_call: TRBD1; v_call: TRBV5-1; clone_size: .
cdr3_nt: TGTGCCAGCAGCTGGGGGGGGGTTGCTAATGAAAAACTGTTTTTT; cdr3_aa: CASSWGGVANEKLFF; j_call: TRBJ1-4; d_call: .; v_call: TRBV5-4; clone_size: .
cdr3_nt: TGTGCCAGCAGCTTAGGGAACAGACCCTACGAGCAGTACTTC; cdr3_aa: CASSLGNRPYEQYF; j_call: TRBJ2-7; d_call: .; v_call: TRBV7-9; clone_size: .
cdr3_nt: TGCAGTGCAAAACAGGTGACTGAGCAGTTCTTC; cdr3_aa: CSAKQVTEQFF; j_call: TRBJ2-1; d_call: .; v_call: TRBV20-1; clone_size: .
cdr3_nt: TGCAGCGCTACTAGCGGGACTAACACCGGGGAGCTGTTTTTT; cdr3_aa: CSATSGTNTGELFF; j_call: TRBJ2-2; d_call: TRBD2; v_call: TRBV29-1; clone_size: once
cdr3_nt: TGCGCCAGCAGCCAAAGGGGGCTAGCGGGGGGCACCGGGGAGCTGTTTTTT; cdr3_aa: CASSQRGLAGGTGELFF; j_call: TRBJ2-2; d_call: TRBD2; v_call: TRBV4-3; clone_size: .
cdr3_nt: TGTGCCAGCAGTGAAGAGAGGGTGAATGAAAAACTGTTTTTT; cdr3_aa: CASSEERVNEKLFF; j_call: TRBJ1-4; d_call: .; v_call: TRBV2; clone_size: .
cdr3_nt: TGCGCCAGCAGCCAGACAGGGGGCGGTGGCTACACCTTC; cdr3_aa: CASSQTGGGGYTF; j_call: TRBJ1-2; d_call: TRBD1; v_call: TRBV4-1; clone_size: .